This T cell receptor beta chain was captured in a study of shared clonotypes between healthy human individuals (TCRdb year 2020). With respect to the entire study: The cohort included a few men and a couple of women between 18 and 49 years of age. For each donor, three plates each were used for CD4 naive and CD4 memory, two plates were used for CD8 naive, and one plate was used for CD8 memory. To estimate repertoire size and how much clonotype sharing occurs between individuals, the study deeply sequenced the blood TCR repertoires of roughly 5 healthy adults. Libraries were prepared and TCR repertoires were sequenced by different laboratories using diverse techniques, in order to increase sequencing depth and limit assay-specific biases. Between about 0.8 and 9 billion PBMCs per donor were obtained by leukapheresis. Summary of the overall study and its limitations: Rarefaction of sorted-subset datasets indicated incomplete sequencing despite the large sequencing depth. Across four donors, 4.5% to 6.5% of naive CD4, approximately 3.5% of naive CD8, approximately 2.5% of memory CD4, and 0.3% to 0.45% of memory CD8 clonotypes were shared. Only blood was sampled, and tissue TCR repertoires likely differ from those in blood. Larger estimated clonotype richness was generally found for naive subsets than for memory subsets. The small number of donors limited the genetic and exposure-history diversity represented. Higher generation probabilities were observed for clonotypes shared by all four sorted-subset donors than for non-shared clonotypes. Pairwise subsampling indicated that sequencing depth was expected to affect the degree of clonotype sharing among donors.

Regarding this clone: No cognate antigen has been identified for it. Per-base quality was not reported, and no clone a single base away is much larger than it. The identical CDR3 is also encoded by other nucleotide sequences in the sample.

Using the deep immunoSEQ assay, multiplex PCR amplified TCR CDR3 regions from genomic DNA. Genomic DNA extracted from each cell subset was distributed evenly over all wells of several immunoSEQ 96-well plates, and each plate served as one replicate. For sorted subsets, about 200 ng genomic DNA, equal to tens of thousands of T cell genomes, was loaded into each replicate PCR. Purified libraries were measured with a Qubit 3.0 fluorometer, size-checked on a Bioanalyzer 2100, and measured again with the KAPA Library Quantification kit. Every immunoSEQ 96-well plate was sequenced on a dedicated single-read 150-cycle Illumina NextSeq 550 flow cell. Per the source publication's procedure: Because the immunoSEQ output included only junctional sequences and no quality scores, the filtering could not be the same as the filtering used for full-length reads. To assign V/J genes and CDR3, sequences were annotated using PyIR, a Python wrapper for IgBLAST v1.9, with IMGT germline references. Reads were filtered out if the reads had weak V/J assignments (E-value above 1e-6), no CDR3, stop codons, out-of-frame junctions, or ambiguous translated residues. V3J clonotypes were defined as sequences sharing an identical inferred V gene, J gene, and CDR3 amino acid sequence. The percentage overlap between two repertoires was calculated by dividing the number of shared unique clonotypes by the size of the smaller repertoire. Three approaches were used to assess repertoire richness: RTK rarefaction, the Chao1 estimator, and Recon v2.1 estimates of unobserved clonotypes. For all TCRbeta clonotypes obtained by the gDNA method from a handful of donors, generation probabilities were computed with OLGA. In TCRdb, the immuneACCESS table is reduced to in-frame sequences with V and J assigned. These tables do not hold every clone; where another copy was compared, an unresolved V gene accounts for under half, and the others remain unexplained. Clonal size and the V and J genes are those of that table, whereas D and trimming came from the DNA. This sample has about 2.1 million clones in its table, and just over 90% of those were observed once. Together, the top ten hold around 1.7% of the sample.

CD8 naive samples were obtained by positive selection for CCR7 among CD45RO-negative cells, yielding a CD45RA+CCR7+ population from which TemRA cells were excluded. Donors were healthy HIV-negative adults with no recently reported acute infections or vaccinations. All donors were Caucasian adults living in Nashville, Tennessee, USA. Blood was obtained by leukapheresis, after which PBMCs were separated by Ficoll-Histopaque density gradient centrifugation and cryopreserved in liquid nitrogen vapor phase. Analytical flow cytometry was used to check the purity and quantity of each magnetically sorted T cell population. Genomic DNA was isolated from every sorted fraction and measured by UV absorbance on a Nanodrop 2000c. The CDR3 numbers 14 residues from cysteine through phenylalanine. Of all the DNA, just the CDR3 is kept, 42 bases in frame from base 1. The junction shows trimming of 5 bases on V and 5 bases on J, and the gene matches do not reach 6 bases of it. Via the germline V gene, CDR1 is SGHVS and CDR2 FQNEAQ.

Sequencing input: naive CD8+ T cells from PBMCs. The label giving this sample's cell subset or site can be read as: CD45RA+CCR7+. Recombination joined TRBV7-8 with TRBJ1-1, and TRBD1 aligns with 9 junction nucleotides. The TCR originated in a man aged 18 to 30 in good health. Some clones in this sample may be carry-over from other donors' samples. Here is the DNA: TGTGCCAGCAGCCTACAGGGGGCTGGGACTGAAGCTTTCTTT. Its product reads: CASSLQGAGTEAFF.